This TCR beta chain was obtained from a study of T cells after yellow fever vaccination. Trimming shortened V by 0 bases and J by 3 bases, and 12 bases separated the two germline ends. CDR1 and CDR2 from the germline V gene are SGHDT and YYEEEE. The CDR3 is 15 residues long. One entry per CDR3 protein, called by TCRdb with MiXCR from the 5' RACE reads. This table has hundreds of thousands of distinct CDR3 sequences, approximately 19% appearing once. This clonotype was counted between two and nine times. Sequenced material: PBMCs, taken before the yellow fever booster vaccination. The receptor was isolated from a man aged 18 to 35 who received the YFV17D yellow fever vaccine. The chain couples TRBV5-6 to TRBJ1-2; D uncertain. CDR3 loop: CASSLGASGYYGYTF. CDR3 bases: TGTGCCAGCAGCTTGGGGGCATCAGGATACTATGGCTACACCTTC.